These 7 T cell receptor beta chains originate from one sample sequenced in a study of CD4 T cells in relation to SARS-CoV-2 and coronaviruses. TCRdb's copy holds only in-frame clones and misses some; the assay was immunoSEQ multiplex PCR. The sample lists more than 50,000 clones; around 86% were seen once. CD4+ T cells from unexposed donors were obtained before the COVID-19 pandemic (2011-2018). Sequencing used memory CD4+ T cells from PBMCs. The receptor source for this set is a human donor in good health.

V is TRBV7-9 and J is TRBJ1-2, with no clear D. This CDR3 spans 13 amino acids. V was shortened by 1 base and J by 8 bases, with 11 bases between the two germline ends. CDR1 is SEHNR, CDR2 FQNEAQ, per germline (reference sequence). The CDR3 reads CASSLEKGTGYTF. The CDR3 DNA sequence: TGTGCCAGCAGCTTAGAGAAGGGTACCGGCTACACCTTC.

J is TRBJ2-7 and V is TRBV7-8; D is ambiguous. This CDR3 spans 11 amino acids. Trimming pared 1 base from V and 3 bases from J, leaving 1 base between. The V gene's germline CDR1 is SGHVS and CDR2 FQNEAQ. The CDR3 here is CASSLVYEQYF. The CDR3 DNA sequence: TGTGCCAGCAGCTTAGTCTACGAGCAGTACTTC.

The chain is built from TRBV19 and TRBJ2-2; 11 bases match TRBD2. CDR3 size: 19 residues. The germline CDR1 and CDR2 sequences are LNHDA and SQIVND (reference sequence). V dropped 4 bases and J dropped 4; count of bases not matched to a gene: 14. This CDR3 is CASSTLPPSGRRGTGELFF. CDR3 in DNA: TGTGCCAGTAGTACTCTCCCCCCTAGCGGGAGGAGGGGCACCGGGGAGCTGTTTTTT.

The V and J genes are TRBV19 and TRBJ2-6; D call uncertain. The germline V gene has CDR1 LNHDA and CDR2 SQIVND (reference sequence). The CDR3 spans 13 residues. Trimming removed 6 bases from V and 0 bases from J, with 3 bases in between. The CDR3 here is CASRFSGANVLTF. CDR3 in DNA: TGTGCCAGTAGATTCTCTGGGGCCAACGTCCTGACTTTC. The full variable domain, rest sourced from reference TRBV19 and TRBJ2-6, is DGGITQSPKYLFRKEGQNVTLSCEQNLNHDAMYWYRQDPGQGLRLIYYSQIVNDFQKGDIAEGYSVSREKKESFPLTVTSAQKNPTAFYLCASRFSGANVLTFGAGSRLTVL.

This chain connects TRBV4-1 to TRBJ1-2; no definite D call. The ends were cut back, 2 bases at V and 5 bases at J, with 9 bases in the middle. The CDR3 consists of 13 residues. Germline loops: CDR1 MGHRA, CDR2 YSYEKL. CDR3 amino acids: CASSQFALYGYTF. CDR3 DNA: TGCGCCAGCAGCCAATTCGCCCTTTATGGCTACACCTTC.

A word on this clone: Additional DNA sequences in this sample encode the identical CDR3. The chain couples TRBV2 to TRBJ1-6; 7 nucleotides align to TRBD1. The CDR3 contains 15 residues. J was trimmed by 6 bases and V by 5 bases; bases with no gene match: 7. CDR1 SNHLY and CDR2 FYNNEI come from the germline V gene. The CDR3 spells CASSQMGQSNSPLHF. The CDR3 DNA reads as TGTGCCAGCAGTCAAATGGGACAGAGTAATTCACCCCTCCACTTT. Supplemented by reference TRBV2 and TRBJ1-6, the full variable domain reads EPEVTQTPSHQVTQMGQEVILRCVPISNHLYFYWYRQILGQKVEFLVSFYNNEISEKSEIFDDQFSVERPDGSNFTLKIRSTKLEDSAMYFCASSQMGQSNSPLHFGNGTRLTVT.

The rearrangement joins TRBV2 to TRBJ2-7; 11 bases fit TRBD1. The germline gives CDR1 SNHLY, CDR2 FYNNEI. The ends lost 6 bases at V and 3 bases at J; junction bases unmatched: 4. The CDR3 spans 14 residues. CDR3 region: CASSKGQGDYEQYF. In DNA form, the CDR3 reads TGTGCCAGCAGCAAGGGACAGGGGGACTACGAGCAGTACTTC.